The 26 T cell receptor beta chains below all came from one sample that was sequenced in a study of cytomegalovirus exposure and HLA in healthy donors. Vbeta (60) and Jbeta (13) primers were used in the PCR. Using immunoSEQ multiplex PCR, the repertoire was profiled, and TCRdb retains in-frame clones only, with some absent. The sample lists 110,000 or so clones; 70% to 85% were seen once. Sample: PBMCs. Receptors originate from a man between 50 and 59 years old in good health and CMV-seropositive.

This chain links TRBV5-1 with TRBJ2-6; D is undetermined. The germline V gene encodes CDR1 SGHRS and CDR2 YFSETQ. Trimming left V 0 bases short and J 0 bases short, with 4 bases between. The length of the CDR3 is 15 residues. The CDR3 sequence: CASSLVSSGANVLTF. CDR3 sequence (DNA): TGCGCCAGCAGCTTGGTTAGCTCTGGGGCCAACGTCCTGACTTTC.

This chain connects TRBV7-6 to TRBJ2-3; the match to TRBD2 covers 15 bases. In germline, CDR1 is SGHVS, CDR2 FNYEAQ. The CDR3 consists of 19 residues. V shed 4 bases, J shed 6 bases, and the junction held 14 bases outside the gene matches. The CDR3 nucleotides are TGTGCCAGCAGCTCGAGGGGACTAGCGGGGGGCCCTCCCTGGGATACGCAGTATTTT. This encodes CASSSRGLAGGPPWDTQYF.

The rearrangement links TRBV5-4 to TRBJ1-2, with 8 bases fitting TRBD1. Unmatched junction bases numbered 8, after V lost 4 bases and J lost 3 bases. This CDR3 has 15 amino acids. Germline-derived CDR1 and CDR2 are SGHNT and YYREEE (reference sequence). CDR3 DNA: TGTGCCAGCAGCCCCGGGACAGGTGATCACTATGGCTACACCTTC. Translating it yields CASSPGTGDHYGYTF.

This clone was detected a few times. The V gene is TRBV6-6, the J gene TRBJ1-1, with TRBD1 as a possible D gene (5 bases). The CDR3 has 15 residues. V was clipped by 0 bases and J by 2 bases, with 10 bases between them. Germline V lookup: CDR1 MNHNY, CDR2 SVGAGI (reference sequence). CDR3 amino acids: CASSYSGGKNTEAFF. The DNA for the CDR3 is TGTGCCAGCAGTTACTCCGGGGGGAAAAACACTGAAGCTTTCTTT.

The chain joins TRBV19 to TRBJ2-7; weak D call: TRBD2 (5 bases). Looked up from germline, CDR1 is LNHDA and CDR2 is SQIVND (reference sequence). The CDR3 spans 16 residues. V lost 3 bases and J 0 bases, leaving 15 bases between the germline ends. CDR3 residues: CASSIRRTPYSYEQYF. The DNA for the CDR3 is TGTGCCAGTAGTATTAGAAGGACTCCCTACTCCTACGAGCAGTACTTC.

The chain combines TRBV7-8 with TRBJ2-7; 9 bases are shared with TRBD1. The V segment lost 0 bases and the J segment 7 bases; nucleotides outside the gene matches: 10. This CDR3 spans 16 amino acids. Germline loops: CDR1 SGHVS, CDR2 FQNEAQ. DNA of the CDR3: TGTGCCAGCAGCTTAGCGGGGAGACAGGGGGGGTTTGAGCAGTACTTC. It yields the protein CASSLAGRQGGFEQYF.

The J gene is TRBJ2-3, the V gene TRBV2; TRBD2 matches 7 bases. Trimming cost V 8 bases and J 2 bases; bases outside gene matches: 1. The CDR3 is 12 amino acids. Germline V lookup: CDR1 SNHLY, CDR2 FYNNEI. This CDR3 reads CASAGDTDTQYF. The CDR3 nucleotides read TGTGCCAGCGCGGGGGACACAGATACGCAGTATTTT.

V is TRBV7-2 and J is TRBJ1-1; 8 positions agree with TRBD1. The germline gives CDR1 SGHTA, CDR2 FQGNSA. The length of the CDR3 is 13 residues. Unmatched junction bases numbered 8, after V lost 6 bases and J lost 8 bases. The CDR3 sequence: CASRQTGVEEAFF. The CDR3 DNA is TGTGCCAGCAGGCAGACAGGGGTTGAAGAAGCTTTCTTT.

The J gene is TRBJ2-3, the V gene TRBV10-3, with a weak D call TRBD2 (6 bases). Germline lookup yields CDR1 ENHRY and CDR2 SYGVKD. Trimming stripped 0 bases from V and 4 bases from J, with 11 bases between. This CDR3 is built from 15 residues. CDR3 protein: CAISESGGAADTQYF. For the CDR3, the DNA is TGTGCCATCAGTGAGTCGGGAGGAGCGGCAGATACGCAGTATTTT.

The V gene is TRBV20-1, the J gene TRBJ1-4; D is ambiguous. The CDR3 spans 10 residues. The V gene's germline CDR1 is DFQATT and CDR2 SNEGSKA (reference sequence). The V and J ends lost 3 bases and 7 bases respectively, with 3 bases between them. The CDR3 spells CSASGEKLFF. The CDR3 nucleotides read TGCAGTGCTAGCGGTGAAAAACTGTTTTTT.

This clone was detected once. This chain links TRBV7-2 with TRBJ1-4; weak D call: TRBD1 (5 bases). Between the trimmed V and J ends, which lost 1 base and 6 bases, there was a span of 9 bases. Germline assignment: CDR1 SGHTA and CDR2 FQGNSA. The CDR3 has 14 amino acids. The CDR3 sequence: CASSLGGVDEKLFF. CDR3 nucleotides: TGTGCCAGCAGCTTAGGGGGGGTGGATGAAAAACTGTTTTTT.

This chain uses TRBV4-1 with TRBJ2-6; D is perhaps TRBD1 (6 bases). Deletions cut 0 bases from V and 0 bases from J, with 18 bases between. The germline V gene encodes CDR1 MGHRA and CDR2 YSYEKL. The CDR3 length is 20 residues. The CDR3 DNA reads as TGCGCCAGCAGCCAAGATGGGGGAGCAGGGGTGAACTCTGGGGCCAACGTCCTGACTTTC. It translates to CASSQDGGAGVNSGANVLTF.

The V gene is TRBV2, the J gene TRBJ1-6; 9 bases match TRBD1. V lost 4 bases to trimming and J lost 10 bases; unmatched junction nucleotides: 8. Germline loops: CDR1 SNHLY, CDR2 FYNNEI. The CDR3 has 15 residues. This chain's CDR3 is CASSVPLGQGSPLHF. The CDR3 DNA sequence: TGTGCCAGCAGTGTTCCCTTAGGACAGGGGTCACCCCTCCACTTT. Full variable domain (missing parts from reference TRBV2 and TRBJ1-6): EPEVTQTPSHQVTQMGQEVILRCVPISNHLYFYWYRQILGQKVEFLVSFYNNEISEKSEIFDDQFSVERPDGSNFTLKIRSTKLEDSAMYFCASSVPLGQGSPLHFGNGTRLTVT.

The rearrangement joins TRBV11-2 to TRBJ2-3, with D perhaps TRBD1 (8 bases). Germline V gives CDR1 SGHAT, CDR2 FQNNGV. The CDR3 is made up of 17 amino acids. The V gene lost 5 bases and the J gene lost 4 bases, with 22 bases spanning the gap. CDR3 sequence reads: CASSPFLQGAGADTQYF. As DNA, the CDR3 is TGTGCCAGCAGCCCTTTTCTGCAGGGGGCGGGAGCAGATACGCAGTATTTT. Filled out from reference TRBV11-2 and TRBJ2-3, the complete variable domain reads EAGVAQSPRYKIIEKRQSVAFWCNPISGHATLYWYQQILGQGPKLLIQFQNNGVVDDSQLPKDRFSAERLKGVDSTLKIQPAKLEDSAVYLCASSPFLQGAGADTQYFGPGTRLTVL.

This clone was picked up a small number of times. The V gene is TRBV7-9, the J gene TRBJ1-4; TRBD1 aligns across 7 bases. The CDR3 runs to 14 residues. The ends lost 3 bases at V and 7 bases at J; junction bases unmatched: 5. Germline V gives CDR1 SEHNR, CDR2 FQNEAQ (reference sequence). CDR3 nucleotides: TGTGCCAGCAGCTTGGCAGGGGGAAGTGAAAAACTGTTTTTT. Translated, it gives CASSLAGGSEKLFF.

This clone was detected a few times. The chain combines TRBV20-1 with TRBJ2-7, with D uncertain. The germline CDR1 and CDR2 sequences are DFQATT and SNEGSKA (reference sequence). Between the trimmed V and J ends, which lost 7 bases and 6 bases, there was a span of 13 bases. The CDR3 length is 11 residues. The CDR3: CSGGNGGEQYF. The CDR3 nucleotides are TGCAGTGGAGGAAATGGTGGCGAGCAGTACTTC.

This chain links TRBV7-8 with TRBJ1-3; maybe TRBD1 (6 bases). CDR1 is SGHVS, CDR2 FQNEAQ, per germline. This CDR3 contains 14 residues. V gave up 5 bases and J gave up 2 bases, with 10 bases separating them. CDR3 nucleotides: TGTGCCAGCAGCCAAGGACAGACTGGAAACACCATATATTTT. Protein product: CASSQGQTGNTIYF.

Only a few counts were recorded for this clone. The V and J genes are TRBV6-1 and TRBJ2-2; 9 nucleotides match TRBD1. CDR3 size: 16 residues. Looked up from germline, CDR1 is MNHNS and CDR2 is SASEGT. Trimming removed 3 bases from V and 2 bases from J; junction bases left unmatched: 4. CDR3 protein: CASSDPGQGNTGELFF. The DNA of the CDR3 is TGTGCCAGCAGTGATCCGGGACAGGGAAACACCGGGGAGCTGTTTTTT.

This clone has just a few counts. The chain employs TRBV11-2 and TRBJ2-7; D is perhaps TRBD2 (6 bases). CDR1 is SGHAT and CDR2 is FQNNGV in the germline V gene. V gave up 9 bases and J gave up 4 bases, with 16 bases separating them. The CDR3 is 13 residues long. CDR3 bases: TGTGCCAGGAACCGGGACTGGATGTACGAGCAGTACTTC. Translated, it gives CARNRDWMYEQYF.

V is TRBV5-1 and J is TRBJ2-3; the D is unclear. Germline CDR1 reads SGHRS; CDR2 reads YFSETQ. V was pared by 5 bases and J by 0 bases, with 13 bases between. The length of the CDR3 is 15 residues. The CDR3 DNA is TGCGCCAGCAGAGTCATATTAACTAGCACAGATACGCAGTATTTT. It codes for CASRVILTSTDTQYF.

V gene TRBV7-2 combines with J gene TRBJ1-5; tentative D call: TRBD1 (5 bases). Germline CDR1 SGHTA, CDR2 FQGNSA. CDR3 length equals 18 residues. Trimming shortened V by 2 bases and J by 6 bases, and 23 bases separated the two germline ends. CDR3 bases: TGTGCCAGCAGCTTAAGCCCCCCTGCGCCAGGGTCACGTCAGCCCCAGCATTTT. Protein product: CASSLSPPAPGSRQPQHF.

The rearrangement uses TRBV2 and TRBJ1-6, with 7 bases fitting TRBD1. The CDR3 runs 16 residues. V lost 4 bases and J lost 6; bases outside the gene matches: 9. Germline-derived CDR1 and CDR2 are SNHLY and FYNNEI. CDR3 coding DNA: TGTGCCAGCAGTGCCAATAGGGGGCGAATTAATTCACCCCTCCACTTT. The encoded protein is CASSANRGRINSPLHF. The variable domain in full, with the rest retrieved from reference TRBV2 and TRBJ1-6, is EPEVTQTPSHQVTQMGQEVILRCVPISNHLYFYWYRQILGQKVEFLVSFYNNEISEKSEIFDDQFSVERPDGSNFTLKIRSTKLEDSAMYFCASSANRGRINSPLHFGNGTRLTVT.

In its sample, this clone was seen once. The chain recombines TRBV27 with TRBJ1-1; 7 nucleotides agree with TRBD1. After removal of 6 bases from V and 1 base from J, the junction contained 8 bases not matched to a gene. The CDR3 is made up of 15 amino acids. Germline CDR1 reads MNHEY; CDR2 reads SMNVEV (reference sequence). In nucleotides, the CDR3 is TGTGCCAGCAGCCCTGGACAGGCTCGGAACACTGAAGCTTTCTTT. Protein sequence: CASSPGQARNTEAFF.

About this clone itself: Likely a read error: the CDR3 ends without its conserved phenylalanine or tryptophan. The chain joins TRBV5-1 to TRBJ1-6; TRBD1 is a possible D gene (5 bases). The CDR3 is 13 residues long. The ends were cut back, 4 bases at V and 7 bases at J, with 9 bases in the middle. Looked up from germline, CDR1 is SGHRS and CDR2 is YFSETQ. The CDR3 reads CASSGGWNSPLHL. The CDR3 DNA is TGCGCCAGCAGCGGGGGGTGGAATTCACCCCTCCACCTT.

The chain couples TRBV10-3 to TRBJ2-2, with D maybe TRBD1 (5 bases). Germline V gene lookup returns CDR1 ENHRY and CDR2 SYGVKD. V lost 10 bases and J lost 1, with 16 bases in between. This CDR3 contains 15 residues. The CDR3 nucleotides are TGTGCCACCCGGGCGGCCGGACAGAACACCGGGGAGCTGTTTTTT. Residues: CATRAAGQNTGELFF.

The rearrangement uses TRBV5-1 and TRBJ2-2, with TRBD2 identical over 10 bases. The CDR3 spans 16 residues. Germline-derived CDR1 and CDR2 are SGHRS and YFSETQ. J was trimmed by 0 bases and V by 3 bases; bases with no gene match: 2. This CDR3 is CASSSLAGANTGELFF. As DNA, the CDR3 is TGCGCCAGCAGCTCCCTAGCGGGGGCGAACACCGGGGAGCTGTTTTTT.